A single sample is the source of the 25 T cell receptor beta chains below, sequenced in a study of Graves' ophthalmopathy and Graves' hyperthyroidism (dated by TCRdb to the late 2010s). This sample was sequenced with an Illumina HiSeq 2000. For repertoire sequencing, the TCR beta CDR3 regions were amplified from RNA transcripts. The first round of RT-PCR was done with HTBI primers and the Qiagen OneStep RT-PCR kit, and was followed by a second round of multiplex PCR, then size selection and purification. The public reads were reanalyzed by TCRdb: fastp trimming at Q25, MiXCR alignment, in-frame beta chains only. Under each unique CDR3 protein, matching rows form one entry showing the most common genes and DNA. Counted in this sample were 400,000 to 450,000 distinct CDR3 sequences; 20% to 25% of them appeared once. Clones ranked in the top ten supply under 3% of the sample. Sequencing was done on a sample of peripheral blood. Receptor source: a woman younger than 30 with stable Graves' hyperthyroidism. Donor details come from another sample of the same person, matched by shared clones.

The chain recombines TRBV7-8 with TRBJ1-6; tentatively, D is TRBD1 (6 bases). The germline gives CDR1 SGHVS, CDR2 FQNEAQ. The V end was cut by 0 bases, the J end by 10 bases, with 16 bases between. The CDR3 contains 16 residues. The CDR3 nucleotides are TGTGCCAGCAGCTTAGCTACAGGGACCACTGGCTCACCCCTCCACTTT. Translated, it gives CASSLATGTTGSPLHF.

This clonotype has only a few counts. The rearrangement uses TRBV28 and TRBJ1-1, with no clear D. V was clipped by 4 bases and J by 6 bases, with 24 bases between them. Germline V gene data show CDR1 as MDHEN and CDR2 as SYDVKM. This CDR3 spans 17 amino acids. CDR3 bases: TGTGCCAGCAGTTACTGGGATGGAGGCAGAGCCCCCCCTGAAGCTTTCTTT. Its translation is CASSYWDGGRAPPEAFF.

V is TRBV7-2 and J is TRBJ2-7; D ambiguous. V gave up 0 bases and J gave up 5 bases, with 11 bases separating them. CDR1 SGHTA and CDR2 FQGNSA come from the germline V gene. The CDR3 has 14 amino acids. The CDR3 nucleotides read TGTGCCAGCAGCTTAGCATACAGAGGCCACGAGCAGTACTTC. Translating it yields CASSLAYRGHEQYF.

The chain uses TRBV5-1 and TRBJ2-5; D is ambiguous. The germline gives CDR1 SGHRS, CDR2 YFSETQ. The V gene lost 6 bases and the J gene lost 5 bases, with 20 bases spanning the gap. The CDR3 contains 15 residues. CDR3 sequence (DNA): TGCGCCAGCATCAAGCGAACATATTCGTCGGAGACCCAGTACTTC. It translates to CASIKRTYSSETQYF. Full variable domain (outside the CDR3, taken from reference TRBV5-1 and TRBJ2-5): KAGVTQTPRYLIKTRGQQVTLSCSPISGHRSVSWYQQTPGQGLQFLFEYFSETQRNKGNFPGRFSGRQFSNSRSEMNVSTLELGDSALYLCASIKRTYSSETQYFGPGTRLLVL.

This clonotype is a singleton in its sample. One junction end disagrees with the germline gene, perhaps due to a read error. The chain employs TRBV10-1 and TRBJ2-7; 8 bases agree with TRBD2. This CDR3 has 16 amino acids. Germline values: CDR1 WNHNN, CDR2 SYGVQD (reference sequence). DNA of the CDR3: TGCGCCAGCAGTGAGAGTAGCGGGATGGCATCCTACGATCAGTACTTC. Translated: CASSESSGMASYDQYF.

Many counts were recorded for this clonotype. Here the CDR3 reads CAISPARDGINGYTF. CDR3 nucleotides: TGTGCCATCAGCCCCGCGCGGGACGGGATAAATGGCTACACCTTC. The chain joins TRBV10-3 to TRBJ1-2; TRBD1 is a possible D gene (5 bases). The CDR3 loop spans 15 amino acids. Per germline, CDR1 ENHRY and CDR2 SYGVKD. Trimming removed 6 bases from V and 6 bases from J, with 20 bases in between.

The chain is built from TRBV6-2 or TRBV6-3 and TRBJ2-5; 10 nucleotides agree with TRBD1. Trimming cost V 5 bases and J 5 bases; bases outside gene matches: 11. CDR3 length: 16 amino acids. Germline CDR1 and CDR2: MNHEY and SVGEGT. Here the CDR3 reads CASSRSRTGGPETQYF. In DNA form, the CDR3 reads TGTGCCAGCAGTCGATCCCGGACAGGGGGGCCTGAGACCCAGTACTTC.

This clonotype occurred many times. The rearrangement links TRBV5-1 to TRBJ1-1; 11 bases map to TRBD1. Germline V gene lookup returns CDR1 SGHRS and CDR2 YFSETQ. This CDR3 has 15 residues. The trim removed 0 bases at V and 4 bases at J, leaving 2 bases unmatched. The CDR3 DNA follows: TGCGCCAGCAGCTTGGCCGGGACAGGGGGCACTGAAGCTTTCTTT. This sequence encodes CASSLAGTGGTEAFF.

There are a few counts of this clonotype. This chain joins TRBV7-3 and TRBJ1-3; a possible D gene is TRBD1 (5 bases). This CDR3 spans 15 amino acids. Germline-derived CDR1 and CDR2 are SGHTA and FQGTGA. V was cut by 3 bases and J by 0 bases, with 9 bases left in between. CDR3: CASSFSGGSGNTIYF. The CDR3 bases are TGTGCCAGCAGCTTTTCCGGGGGCTCTGGAAACACCATATATTTT.

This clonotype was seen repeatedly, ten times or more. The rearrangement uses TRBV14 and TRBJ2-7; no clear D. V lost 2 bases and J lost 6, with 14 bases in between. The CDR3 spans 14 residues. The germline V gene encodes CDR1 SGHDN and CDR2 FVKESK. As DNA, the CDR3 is TGTGCCAGCAGCCAACGGTACCCCTCGGGCGAGCAGTACTTC. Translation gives CASSQRYPSGEQYF.

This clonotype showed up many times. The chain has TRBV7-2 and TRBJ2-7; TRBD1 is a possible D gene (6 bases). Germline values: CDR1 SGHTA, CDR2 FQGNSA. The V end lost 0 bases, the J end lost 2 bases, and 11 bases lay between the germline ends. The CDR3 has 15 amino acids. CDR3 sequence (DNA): TGTGCCAGCAGCTTAGCCGTCACAGGGCCCTACGAGCAGTACTTC. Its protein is CASSLAVTGPYEQYF.

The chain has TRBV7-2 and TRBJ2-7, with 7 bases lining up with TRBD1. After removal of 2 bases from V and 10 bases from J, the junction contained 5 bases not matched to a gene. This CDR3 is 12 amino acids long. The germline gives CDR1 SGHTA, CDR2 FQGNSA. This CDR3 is CASSLTRQGQYF. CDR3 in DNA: TGTGCCAGCAGCTTAACAAGACAGGGCCAGTACTTC.

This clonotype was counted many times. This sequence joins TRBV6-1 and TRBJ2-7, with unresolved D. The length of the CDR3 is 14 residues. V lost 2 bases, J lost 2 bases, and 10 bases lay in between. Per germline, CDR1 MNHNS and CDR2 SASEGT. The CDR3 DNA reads TGTGCCAGCAGTGAAATAGCAGCCCCCTACGAGCAGTACTTC. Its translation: CASSEIAAPYEQYF.

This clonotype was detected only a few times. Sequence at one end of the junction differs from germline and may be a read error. For the CDR3, the DNA is TGTACCAGCAGCCTCCAGGGCGGGGAAGAGACCCGGTACTTC. Translation: CTSSLQGGEETRYF. The gene calls are TRBV2 and TRBJ2-5; a possible D gene is TRBD2 (6 bases). The germline CDR1 and CDR2 sequences are SNHLY and FYNNEI. The length of the CDR3 is 14 residues. The full variable domain, completed using reference TRBV2 and TRBJ2-5, is EPEVTQTPSHQVTQMGQEVILRCVPISNHLYFYWYRQILGQKVEFLVSFYNNEISEKSEIFDDQFSVERPDGSNFTLKIRSTKLEDSAMYFCTSSLQGGEETRYFGPGTRLLVL.

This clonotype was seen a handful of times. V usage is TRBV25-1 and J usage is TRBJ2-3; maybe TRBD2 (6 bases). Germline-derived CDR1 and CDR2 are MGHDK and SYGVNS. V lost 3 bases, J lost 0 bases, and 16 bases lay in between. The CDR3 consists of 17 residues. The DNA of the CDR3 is TGTGCCAGCAGTGACCTTAGAGTAGCGGTGAGCACAGATACGCAGTATTTT. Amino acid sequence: CASSDLRVAVSTDTQYF. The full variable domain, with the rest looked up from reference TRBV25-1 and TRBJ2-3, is EADIYQTPRYLVIGTGKKITLECSQTMGHDKMYWYQQDPGMELHLIHYSYGVNSTEKGDLSSESTVSRIRTEHFPLTLESARPSHTSQYLCASSDLRVAVSTDTQYFGPGTRLTVL.

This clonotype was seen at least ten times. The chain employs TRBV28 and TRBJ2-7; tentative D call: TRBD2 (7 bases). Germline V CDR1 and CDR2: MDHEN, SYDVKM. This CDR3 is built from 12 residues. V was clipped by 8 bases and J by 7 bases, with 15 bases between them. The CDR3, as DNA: TGTGCCAGCGAGGGGAGGGGGAGGGAGCAGTACTTC. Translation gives CASEGRGREQYF.

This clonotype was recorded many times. CDR3 nucleotides: TGTGCCACCAGTGATTTCCCGGGAGGGCGCCAGTACTTC. It codes for CATSDFPGGRQYF. The chain combines TRBV24-1 with TRBJ2-5; 8 nucleotides agree with TRBD2. The CDR3 runs 13 residues. Germline loops: CDR1 KGHDR, CDR2 SFDVKD. V lost 1 base, J lost 10 bases, and 4 bases stayed unmatched.

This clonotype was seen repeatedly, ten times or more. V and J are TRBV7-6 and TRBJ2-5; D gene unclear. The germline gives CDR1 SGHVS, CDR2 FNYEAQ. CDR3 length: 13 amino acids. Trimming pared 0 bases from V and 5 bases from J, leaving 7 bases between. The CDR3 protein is CASSLARMETQYF. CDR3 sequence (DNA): TGTGCCAGCAGCTTAGCTAGGATGGAGACCCAGTACTTC.

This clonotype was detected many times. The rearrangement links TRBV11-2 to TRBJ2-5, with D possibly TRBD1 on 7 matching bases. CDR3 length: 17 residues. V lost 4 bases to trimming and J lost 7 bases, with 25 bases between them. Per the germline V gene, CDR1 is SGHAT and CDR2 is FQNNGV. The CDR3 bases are TGTGCCAGCAGCTCGCGGACAGGCGGAGGGCCGCAGGGGACCCAGTACTTC. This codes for CASSSRTGGGPQGTQYF.

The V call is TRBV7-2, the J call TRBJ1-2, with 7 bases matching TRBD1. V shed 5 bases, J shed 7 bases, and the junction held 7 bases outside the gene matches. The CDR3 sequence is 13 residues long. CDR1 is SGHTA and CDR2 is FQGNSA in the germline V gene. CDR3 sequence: CASSRDRVAGYTF. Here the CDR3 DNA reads TGTGCCAGCAGCCGAGACAGGGTGGCTGGCTACACCTTC.

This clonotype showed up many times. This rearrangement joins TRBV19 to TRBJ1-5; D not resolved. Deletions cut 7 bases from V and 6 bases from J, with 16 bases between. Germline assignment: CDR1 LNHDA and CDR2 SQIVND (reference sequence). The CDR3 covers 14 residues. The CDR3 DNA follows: TGTGCCAGTACCCTGTTAGGAGGTGGTCAGCCCCAGCATTTT. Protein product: CASTLLGGGQPQHF.

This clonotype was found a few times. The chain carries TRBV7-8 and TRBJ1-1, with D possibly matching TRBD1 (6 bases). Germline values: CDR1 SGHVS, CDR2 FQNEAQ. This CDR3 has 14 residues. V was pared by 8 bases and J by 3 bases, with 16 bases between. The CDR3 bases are TGTGCCAGCGGCGTAGCCAACAGGGACACTGAAGCTTTCTTT. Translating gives CASGVANRDTEAFF.

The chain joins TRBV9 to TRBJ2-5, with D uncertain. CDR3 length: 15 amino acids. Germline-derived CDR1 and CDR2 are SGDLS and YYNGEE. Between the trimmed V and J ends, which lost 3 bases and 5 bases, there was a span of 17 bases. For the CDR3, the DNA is TGTGCCAGCAGCGGTGGGTTCGGGCCAGACGAGACCCAGTACTTC. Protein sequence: CASSGGFGPDETQYF.

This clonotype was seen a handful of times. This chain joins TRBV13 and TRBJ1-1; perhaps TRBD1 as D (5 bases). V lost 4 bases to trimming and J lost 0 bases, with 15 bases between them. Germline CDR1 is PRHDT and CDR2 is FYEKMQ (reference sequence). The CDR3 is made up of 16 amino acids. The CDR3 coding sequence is TGTGCCAGCAGCTCTAGGGGAAGTCGGGTGAACACTGAAGCTTTCTTT. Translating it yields CASSSRGSRVNTEAFF.

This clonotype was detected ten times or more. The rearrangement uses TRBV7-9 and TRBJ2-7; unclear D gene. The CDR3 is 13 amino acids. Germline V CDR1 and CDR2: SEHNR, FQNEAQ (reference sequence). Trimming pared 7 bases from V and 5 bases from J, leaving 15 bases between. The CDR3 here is CASTPVGIHEQYF. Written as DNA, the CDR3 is TGTGCCAGCACCCCCGTAGGGATCCACGAGCAGTACTTC.